This record looks at one T cell receptor (beta chain) sequence and its context. The antigen remains undetermined. The data were obtained in a study of OX40 agonist ivuxolimab in advanced cancers. Broader study findings: Average numbers of expanded clones were greater in CD8+ T cells than in CD4+.

The V end lost 4 bases, the J end lost 4 bases, and 4 bases lay between the germline ends. The CDR3 totals 11 residues. Germline CDR1 and CDR2: LNHDA and SQIVND (reference sequence). The assay was immunoSEQ multiplex PCR, and TCRdb's table has in-frame clones only and misses some. The data show some 66,000 clones, with about four fifths seen just once and approximately 2.3% held by the top ten. Autoimmune disease history or systemic immunosuppression was exclusionary. At baseline, cycle 4 day 1, and cycle 7 day 1, blood was sampled. The clonotype was recovered from an adult with an advanced solid tumor such as melanoma, head and neck, liver or kidney cancer. The chain links TRBV19 to TRBJ2-5; unclear D gene. This sample comprised CD4+ or CD8+ T cells sorted from blood, obtained in a trial of the OX40 agonist ivuxolimab. The CDR3 loop is CASSTTETQYF. The CDR3 nucleotides read TGTGCCAGTAGTACGACAGAGACCCAGTACTTC.